This T cell receptor beta chain was recorded in a study of shared clonotypes between healthy human individuals. Per germline, CDR1 MDHEN and CDR2 SYDVKM. V dropped 4 bases and J dropped 2 bases, with 11 bases sitting between them. This CDR3 has 14 amino acids. Method: immunoSEQ multiplex PCR; TCRdb's copy keeps in-frame clones and lacks some. The profile shows roughly 500,000 clones, 76% of them singletons. The chain links TRBV28 to TRBJ1-2; possible D gene TRBD1, 5 bases. Sequencing was performed on PBMCs. This clonotype was sampled from a woman in her thirties or forties in good health. Some clones in this sample may be carry-over from other donors' samples. Written as DNA, the CDR3 is TGTGCCAGCAGTTCAAAGGGGATGAACTATGGCTACACCTTC. Amino acid sequence: CASSSKGMNYGYTF.